This T cell receptor (beta chain) was obtained from a study of T cells in Graves' hyperthyroidism and ophthalmopathy. This clonotype was counted many times. Its antigen is unidentified. Researchers amplified the TCR beta CDR3 regions from RNA transcripts. The HTBI set primed first-round TCR CDR3 RT-PCR. One entry per CDR3 protein results from TCRdb running MiXCR on the multiplex PCR reads. The table shows about 600,000 distinct CDR3 sequences, with roughly 15% occurring only once. Germline V CDR1 and CDR2: DFQATT, SNEGSKA (reference sequence). With V trimmed by 5 bases and J by 5 bases, 6 bases remained unmatched. This CDR3 has 14 amino acids. Study-wide points: A median about 6 months before onset, the model predicted ophthalmopathy.

Exclusions: uncontrolled infection, other autoimmune disease, pregnancy, lactation. Cells are PBMCs isolated from about 10 ml of fresh blood. Sequencing was done on a sample of blood. The chain joins TRBV20-1 to TRBJ2-2, with 9 positions matching TRBD2. This TCR was recovered from a woman in her forties or fifties with Graves' ophthalmopathy. DNA for the CDR3: TGCAGTGCTTGGCGGGAGGGCCGAACCGGGGAGCTGTTTTTT. It specifies CSAWREGRTGELFF.